These 16 T cell receptor beta chains were all obtained from the same sample, sequenced in a study of blood T cell repertoires in COVID-19. Profiling relied on immunoSEQ multiplex PCR, and the TCRdb table lists in-frame clones only, not all of them. The sample shows more than 150,000 clones, about four fifths of them seen only once. Sequencing was done on a sample of peripheral blood. Receptors were obtained from a woman older than 75 with COVID-19, enrolled during active disease.

This clone was recorded once. The genes are TRBV25-1 and TRBJ2-7; 9 nucleotides match TRBD1. CDR1 and CDR2 (germline): MGHDK, SYGVNS. V gave up 5 bases and J gave up 2 bases; unmatched junction bases: 4. The CDR3 loop spans 14 amino acids. The CDR3: CASSIGTGPYEQYF. The CDR3 DNA sequence: TGTGCCAGCAGTATCGGGACAGGGCCCTACGAGCAGTACTTC.

The rearrangement links TRBV19 to TRBJ1-5; D remains unclear. There are 14 residues in the CDR3. Trimming pared 0 bases from V and 4 bases from J, leaving 7 bases between. From germline, CDR1 is LNHDA and CDR2 SQIVND (reference sequence). This CDR3 is CASSIDRNNQPQHF. Here the CDR3 DNA reads TGTGCCAGTAGTATAGACAGGAATAATCAGCCCCAGCATTTT. The full variable domain, in which reference TRBV19 and TRBJ1-5 provide the parts outside the CDR3, is DGGITQSPKYLFRKEGQNVTLSCEQNLNHDAMYWYRQDPGQGLRLIYYSQIVNDFQKGDIAEGYSVSREKKESFPLTVTSAQKNPTAFYLCASSIDRNNQPQHFGDGTRLSIL.

The chain uses TRBV9 and TRBJ2-5; D gene ambiguous. CDR1 is SGDLS, CDR2 YYNGEE, per germline. The V end was cut by 0 bases, the J end by 0 bases, with 9 bases between. The CDR3 consists of 15 residues. Here the CDR3 DNA reads TGTGCCAGCAGCGTAGCTGTCCGGTACCAAGAGACCCAGTACTTC. Its protein is CASSVAVRYQETQYF. Full variable domain (missing parts from reference TRBV9 and TRBJ2-5): DSGVTQTPKHLITATGQRVTLRCSPRSGDLSVYWYQQSLDQGLQFLIQYYNGEERAKGNILERFSAQQFPDLHSELNLSSLELGDSALYFCASSVAVRYQETQYFGPGTRLLVL.

The chain combines TRBV19 with TRBJ1-1; possible D gene TRBD1, 6 bases. The CDR3 has 15 residues. V was clipped by 1 base and J by 1 base, with 10 bases between them. Germline-derived CDR1 and CDR2 are LNHDA and SQIVND (reference sequence). The CDR3 protein is CASSIAGGQNTEAFF. CDR3 nucleotides: TGTGCCAGTAGTATAGCGGGGGGCCAGAACACTGAAGCTTTCTTT.

CDR3: CASSPGTSGTKTQYF. The CDR3 nucleotides are TGTGCCAGCTCTCCCGGGACTAGCGGGACAAAGACCCAGTACTTC. V and J are TRBV18 and TRBJ2-5; 13 nucleotides match TRBD2. Looked up from germline, CDR1 is KGHSH and CDR2 is LQKENI. This CDR3 has 15 amino acids. V was pared by 6 bases and J by 6 bases, with 7 bases of the junction left unmatched.

V is TRBV5-4 and J is TRBJ2-7; 8 bases are a match to TRBD1. Germline trimming cut 0 bases from V and 4 bases from J; bases unmatched to any gene: 3. CDR1 SGHNT and CDR2 YYREEE come from the germline V gene (reference sequence). The CDR3 runs 14 residues. The CDR3 bases are TGTGCCAGCAGCTTGGAACAGGGGGTATACGAGCAGTACTTC. Amino acid sequence: CASSLEQGVYEQYF.

The chain links TRBV2 to TRBJ2-1; D is unclear. Trimming removed 3 bases at V and 5 bases at J, with 5 bases between. CDR1 is SNHLY, CDR2 FYNNEI, per germline. This CDR3 is 12 amino acids long. Here the CDR3 DNA reads TGTGCCAGCAGTGATCGGGACAATGAGCAGTTCTTC. This sequence encodes CASSDRDNEQFF.

Comments on this clone: Other DNA sequences from this sample encode an identical CDR3 as well. The gene calls are TRBV5-1 and TRBJ2-2; 8 bases are shared with TRBD1. Per the germline V gene, CDR1 is SGHRS and CDR2 is YFSETQ. V was pared by 0 bases and J by 5 bases, with 3 bases of the junction left unmatched. The CDR3 has 15 residues. The CDR3 loop is CASSLGQGATGELFF. The DNA of the CDR3 is TGCGCCAGCAGCTTGGGCCAGGGGGCGACCGGGGAGCTGTTTTTT.

V gene TRBV5-1 combines with J gene TRBJ1-6, with D maybe TRBD1 (6 bases). Germline V gene sequence: CDR1 SGHRS, CDR2 YFSETQ. The CDR3 length is 14 residues. With 1 base removed from V and 9 bases from J, the gap between germline ends came to 11 bases. The CDR3 bases are TGCGCCAGCAGCTTGTCAGGGGTCGGTTCACCCCTCCACTTT. It translates to CASSLSGVGSPLHF.

V usage is TRBV3-1 (or the pseudogene TRBV3-2) and J usage is TRBJ2-7; D is perhaps TRBD2 (5 bases). Trimming pared 6 bases from V and 5 bases from J, leaving 14 bases between. There are 13 residues in the CDR3. CDR1 LGHDT and CDR2 YNNKEL come from the germline V gene (reference sequence). The CDR3 DNA sequence: TGTGCCAGCAGTTGGGGAGTGTCTGACGAGCAGTACTTC. Protein sequence: CASSWGVSDEQYF.

This chain connects TRBV6-5 to TRBJ1-1; unclear D gene. Germline V lookup: CDR1 MNHEY, CDR2 SVGAGI. V dropped 2 bases and J dropped 0 bases, with 10 bases sitting between them. The CDR3 consists of 15 residues. The CDR3 protein is CASSYREGLNTEAFF. CDR3 bases: TGTGCCAGCAGTTACCGGGAGGGTTTGAACACTGAAGCTTTCTTT.

The chain combines TRBV29-1 with TRBJ1-6; 8 positions agree with TRBD1. V shed 7 bases, J shed 0 bases, and the junction held 14 bases outside the gene matches. The V gene's germline CDR1 is SQVTM and CDR2 ANQGSEA. This CDR3 has 18 amino acids. The CDR3: CSARVDRGHSSYNSPLHF. DNA for the CDR3: TGCAGCGCTCGTGTCGACAGGGGCCATAGCTCCTATAATTCACCCCTCCACTTT.

This chain uses TRBV24-1 with TRBJ2-7; TRBD1 might be the D (6 bases). Trimming stripped 5 bases from V and 3 bases from J, with 16 bases between. The germline CDR1 and CDR2 sequences are KGHDR and SFDVKD. This CDR3 spans 15 amino acids. CDR3 sequence (DNA): TGTGCCACCAGTGGAACAGGGCAGGGGAACTACGAGCAGTACTTC. As protein: CATSGTGQGNYEQYF.

This clone was seen only a few times. This sequence joins TRBV19 and TRBJ1-2, with TRBD1 identical over 8 bases. Germline CDR1 is LNHDA and CDR2 is SQIVND (reference sequence). J gave up 5 bases and V 3 bases, and 11 bases lay outside the gene matches. This CDR3 spans 16 amino acids. The CDR3 DNA reads as TGTGCCAGTAGTATGGCGGACAGGGCTAGGAGGTATGGCTACACCTTC. It translates to CASSMADRARRYGYTF. Based on the CDR3 plus reference TRBV19 and TRBJ1-2, the full variable domain is DGGITQSPKYLFRKEGQNVTLSCEQNLNHDAMYWYRQDPGQGLRLIYYSQIVNDFQKGDIAEGYSVSREKKESFPLTVTSAQKNPTAFYLCASSMADRARRYGYTFGSGTRLTVV.

The genes are TRBV6-2 or TRBV6-3 and TRBJ1-1; TRBD1 matches 8 bases. This CDR3 contains 16 residues. From germline, CDR1 is MNHEY and CDR2 SVGEGT. The V segment lost 4 bases and the J segment 3 bases; nucleotides outside the gene matches: 10. CDR3 in DNA: TGTGCCAGCAGTTTCGCCGACAGGGGTTGGGACACTGAAGCTTTCTTT. Residues: CASSFADRGWDTEAFF.

This chain connects TRBV10-3 to TRBJ1-6; 8 bases align to TRBD1. CDR3 size: 14 residues. Per germline, CDR1 ENHRY and CDR2 SYGVKD. After removal of 5 bases from V and 8 bases from J, the junction contained 5 bases not matched to a gene. CDR3: CAISLDRVDSPLHF. CDR3 coding DNA: TGTGCCATCAGTTTGGACAGGGTTGATTCACCCCTCCACTTT.